This T cell receptor (beta chain) was found in a study of T cell responses to AZD1222 COVID-19 vaccine. General study findings and limits: Repertoire sampling was restricted to post-peak T cell response timepoints. Following two doses of AZD1222, Spike-specific TCR breadth and depth rose. The donor cohort was predominantly white British with a female majority, and clonal diversity may have been underestimated.

Profiling relied on immunoSEQ multiplex PCR, and the TCRdb table lists in-frame clones only, not all of them. The sample yields around 99,000 clones, under 95% seen once. Concerning this clone: The antigen remains undetermined.

The source is an adult in good health. The source material was peripheral blood, sampled on day 0 of AZD1222 vaccination.

CDR3 DNA: TGTGCCAGCAGCTTAGGAGGGACAGGGGACACTGAAGCTTTCTTT. Protein product: CASSLGGTGDTEAFF. This chain uses TRBV7-2 with TRBJ1-1, with 10 bases that match TRBD1. CDR3 size: 15 residues. Looked up from germline, CDR1 is SGHTA and CDR2 is FQGNSA. The junction had 2 bases not matched to a gene; V was cut back by 1 base and J by 3 bases.